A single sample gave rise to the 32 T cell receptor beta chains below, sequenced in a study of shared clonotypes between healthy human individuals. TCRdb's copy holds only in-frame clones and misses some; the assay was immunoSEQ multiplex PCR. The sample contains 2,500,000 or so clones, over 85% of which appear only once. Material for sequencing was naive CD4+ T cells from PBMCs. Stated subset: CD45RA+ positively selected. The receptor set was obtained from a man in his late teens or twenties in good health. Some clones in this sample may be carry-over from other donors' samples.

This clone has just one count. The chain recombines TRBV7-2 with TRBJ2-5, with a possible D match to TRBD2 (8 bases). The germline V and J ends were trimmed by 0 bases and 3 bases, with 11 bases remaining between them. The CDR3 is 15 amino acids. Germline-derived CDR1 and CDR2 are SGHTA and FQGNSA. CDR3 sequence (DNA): TGTGCCAGCAGCTTAGCTAGCGGGACAGAAGAGACCCAGTACTTC. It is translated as CASSLASGTEETQYF.

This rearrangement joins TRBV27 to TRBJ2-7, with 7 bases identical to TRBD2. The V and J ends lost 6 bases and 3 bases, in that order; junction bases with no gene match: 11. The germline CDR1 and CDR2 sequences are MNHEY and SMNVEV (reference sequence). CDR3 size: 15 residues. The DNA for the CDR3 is TGTGCCAGCAGGAACGGTCTAGCGGTGCACTACGAGCAGTACTTC. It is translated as CASRNGLAVHYEQYF.

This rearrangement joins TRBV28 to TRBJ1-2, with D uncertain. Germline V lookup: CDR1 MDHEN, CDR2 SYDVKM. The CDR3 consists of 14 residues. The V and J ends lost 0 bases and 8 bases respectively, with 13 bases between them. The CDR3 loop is CASSLWTDPSGYTF. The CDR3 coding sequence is TGTGCCAGCAGTTTATGGACGGACCCCAGCGGCTACACCTTC.

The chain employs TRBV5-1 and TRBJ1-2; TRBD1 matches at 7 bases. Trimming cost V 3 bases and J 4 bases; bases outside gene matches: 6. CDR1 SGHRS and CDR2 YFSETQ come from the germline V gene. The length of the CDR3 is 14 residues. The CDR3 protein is CASSSAGQAYGYTF. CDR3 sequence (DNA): TGCGCCAGCAGCTCGGCAGGACAGGCCTATGGCTACACCTTC.

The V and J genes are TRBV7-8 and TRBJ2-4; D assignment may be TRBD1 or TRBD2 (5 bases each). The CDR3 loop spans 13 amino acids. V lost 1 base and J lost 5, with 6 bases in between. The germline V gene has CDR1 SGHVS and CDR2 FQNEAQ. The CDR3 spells CASSLGGENIQYF. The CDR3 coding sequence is TGTGCCAGCAGCTTAGGAGGGGAAAACATTCAGTACTTC.

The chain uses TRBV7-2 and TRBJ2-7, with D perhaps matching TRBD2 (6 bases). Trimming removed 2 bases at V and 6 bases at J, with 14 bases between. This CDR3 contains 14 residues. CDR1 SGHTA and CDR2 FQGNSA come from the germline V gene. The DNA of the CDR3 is TGTGCCAGCAGCTTAAACTTGCAGGGAGGCGAGCAGTACTTC. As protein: CASSLNLQGGEQYF.

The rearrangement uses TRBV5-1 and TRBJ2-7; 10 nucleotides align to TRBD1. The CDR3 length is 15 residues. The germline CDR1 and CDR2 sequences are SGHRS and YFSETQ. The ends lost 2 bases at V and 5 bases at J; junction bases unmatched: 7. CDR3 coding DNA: TGCGCCAGCAGCTTTCAGACAGGGGGCTGGGACGAGCAGTACTTC. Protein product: CASSFQTGGWDEQYF.

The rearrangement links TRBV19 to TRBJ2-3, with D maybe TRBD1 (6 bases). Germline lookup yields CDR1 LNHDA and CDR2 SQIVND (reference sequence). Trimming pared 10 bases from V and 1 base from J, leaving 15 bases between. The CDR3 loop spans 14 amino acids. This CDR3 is CATTPRGGTDTQYF. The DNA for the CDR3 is TGTGCCACTACCCCCAGGGGAGGCACAGATACGCAGTATTTT.

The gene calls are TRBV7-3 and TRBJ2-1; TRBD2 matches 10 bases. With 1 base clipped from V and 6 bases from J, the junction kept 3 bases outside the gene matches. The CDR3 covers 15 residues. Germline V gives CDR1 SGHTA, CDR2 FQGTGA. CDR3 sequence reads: CASSLIAGGGNEQFF. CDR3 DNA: TGTGCCAGCAGCTTAATAGCGGGAGGCGGCAATGAGCAGTTCTTC.

CDR3 amino acids: CASSSGPAVETQYF. CDR3 DNA: TGTGCCAGCAGCTCGGGACCCGCCGTCGAGACCCAGTACTTC. The V gene is TRBV7-2, the J gene TRBJ2-5, with D perhaps being TRBD1 or TRBD2 (5 bases each). Trimming shortened V by 4 bases and J by 5 bases, and 14 bases separated the two germline ends. From germline, CDR1 is SGHTA and CDR2 FQGNSA. This CDR3 comprises 14 residues. The full variable domain, rest sourced from reference TRBV7-2 and TRBJ2-5, is GAGVSQSPSNKVTEKGKDVELRCDPISGHTALYWYRQSLGQGLEFLIYFQGNSAPDKSGLPSDRFSAERTGGSVSTLTIQRTQQEDSAVYLCASSSGPAVETQYFGPGTRLLVL.

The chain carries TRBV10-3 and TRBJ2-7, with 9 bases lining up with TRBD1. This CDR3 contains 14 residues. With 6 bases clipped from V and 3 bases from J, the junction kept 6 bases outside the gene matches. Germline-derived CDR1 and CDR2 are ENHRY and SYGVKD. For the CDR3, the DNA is TGTGCCATCAGATCGGACAGGGGACACTACGAGCAGTACTTC. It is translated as CAIRSDRGHYEQYF.

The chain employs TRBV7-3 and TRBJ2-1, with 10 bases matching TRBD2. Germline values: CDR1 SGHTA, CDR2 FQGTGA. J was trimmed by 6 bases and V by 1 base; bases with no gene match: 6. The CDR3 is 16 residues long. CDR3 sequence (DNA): TGTGCCAGCAGCTTAAGGCTAGCGGGAGAAAGCAATGAGCAGTTCTTC. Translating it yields CASSLRLAGESNEQFF.

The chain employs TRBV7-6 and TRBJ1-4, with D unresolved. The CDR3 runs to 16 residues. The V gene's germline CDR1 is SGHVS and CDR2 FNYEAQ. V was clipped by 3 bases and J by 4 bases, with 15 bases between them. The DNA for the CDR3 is TGTGCCAGCAGCTTGGCCGGGCTGACGGGTAATGAAAAACTGTTTTTT. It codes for CASSLAGLTGNEKLFF.

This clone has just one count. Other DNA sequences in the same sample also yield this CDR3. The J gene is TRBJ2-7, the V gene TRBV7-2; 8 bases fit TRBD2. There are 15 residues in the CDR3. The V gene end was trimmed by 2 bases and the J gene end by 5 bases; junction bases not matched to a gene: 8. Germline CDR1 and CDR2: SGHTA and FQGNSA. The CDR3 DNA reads TGTGCCAGCAGCTTACGGCTAGCGGGCGGCCACGAGCAGTACTTC. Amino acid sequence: CASSLRLAGGHEQYF.

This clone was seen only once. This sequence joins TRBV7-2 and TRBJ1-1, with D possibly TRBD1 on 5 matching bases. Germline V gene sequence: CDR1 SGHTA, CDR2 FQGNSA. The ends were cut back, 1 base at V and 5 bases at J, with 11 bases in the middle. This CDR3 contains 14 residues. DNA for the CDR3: TGTGCCAGCAGCTTAGGTGGAGGGACGACTGAAGCTTTCTTT. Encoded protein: CASSLGGGTTEAFF.

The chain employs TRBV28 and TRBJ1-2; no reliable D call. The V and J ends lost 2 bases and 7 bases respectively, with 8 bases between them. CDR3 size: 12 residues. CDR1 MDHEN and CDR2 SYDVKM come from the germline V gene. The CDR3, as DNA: TGTGCCAGCAGTTTAAGTCTGCGTGGCTACACCTTC. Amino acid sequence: CASSLSLRGYTF.

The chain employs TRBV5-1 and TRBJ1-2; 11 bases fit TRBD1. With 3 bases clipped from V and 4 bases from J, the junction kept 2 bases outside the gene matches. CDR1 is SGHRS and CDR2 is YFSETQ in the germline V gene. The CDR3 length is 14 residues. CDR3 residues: CASSWTGGGYGYTF. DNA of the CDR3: TGCGCCAGCAGCTGGACAGGGGGCGGCTATGGCTACACCTTC.

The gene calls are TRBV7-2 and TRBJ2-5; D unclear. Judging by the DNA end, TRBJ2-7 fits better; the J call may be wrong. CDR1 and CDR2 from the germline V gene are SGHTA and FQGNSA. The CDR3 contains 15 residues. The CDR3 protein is CASTHAPRHGNEQYF. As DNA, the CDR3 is TGTGCCAGCACCCACGCGCCGAGGCATGGGAACGAGCAGTACTTC.

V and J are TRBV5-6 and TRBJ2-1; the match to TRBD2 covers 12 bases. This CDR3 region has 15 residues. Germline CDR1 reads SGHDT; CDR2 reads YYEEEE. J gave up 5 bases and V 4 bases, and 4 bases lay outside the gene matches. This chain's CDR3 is CASSAGTSGHNEQFF. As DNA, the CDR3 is TGTGCCAGCAGCGCAGGGACTAGCGGGCACAATGAGCAGTTCTTC. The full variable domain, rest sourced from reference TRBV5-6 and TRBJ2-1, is DAGVTQSPTHLIKTRGQQVTLRCSPKSGHDTVSWYQQALGQGPQFIFQYYEEEERQRGNFPDRFSGHQFPNYSSELNVNALLLGDSALYLCASSAGTSGHNEQFFGPGTRLTVL.

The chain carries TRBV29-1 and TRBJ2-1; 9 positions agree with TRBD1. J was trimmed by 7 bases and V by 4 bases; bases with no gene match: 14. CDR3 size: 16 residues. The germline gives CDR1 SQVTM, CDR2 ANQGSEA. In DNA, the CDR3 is TGCAGCGTTGTCCGAGATAACAGGGGGCTAAGGAATGAGCAGTTCTTC. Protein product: CSVVRDNRGLRNEQFF.

The CDR3 spells CASSPRPNSYEQYF. The CDR3 DNA sequence: TGTGCCAGCAGTCCGAGGCCTAATTCCTACGAGCAGTACTTC. V usage is TRBV27 and J usage is TRBJ2-5; D is unclear. The J call may be wrong; the DNA end is better matched by TRBJ2-7. The CDR3 covers 14 residues. Germline V lookup: CDR1 MNHEY, CDR2 SMNVEV (reference sequence).

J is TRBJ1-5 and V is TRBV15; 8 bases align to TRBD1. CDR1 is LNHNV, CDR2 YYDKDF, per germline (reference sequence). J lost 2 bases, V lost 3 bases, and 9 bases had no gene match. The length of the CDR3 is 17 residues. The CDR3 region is CATSSRGQGKRNQPQHF. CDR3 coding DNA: TGTGCCACCAGCAGCCGTGGACAGGGTAAGCGCAATCAGCCCCAGCATTTT.

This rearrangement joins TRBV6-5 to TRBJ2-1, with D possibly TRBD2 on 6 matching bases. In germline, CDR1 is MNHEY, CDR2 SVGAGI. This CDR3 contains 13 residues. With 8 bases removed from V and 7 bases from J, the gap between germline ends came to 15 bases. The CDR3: CASGRFGGNEQFF. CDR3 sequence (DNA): TGTGCCAGCGGGAGGTTCGGAGGGAATGAGCAGTTCTTC.

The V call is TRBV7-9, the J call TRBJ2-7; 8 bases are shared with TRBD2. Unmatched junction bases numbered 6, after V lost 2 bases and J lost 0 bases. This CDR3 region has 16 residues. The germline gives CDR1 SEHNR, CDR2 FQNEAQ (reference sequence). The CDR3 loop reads CASSLTGRVPSYEQYF. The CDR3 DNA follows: TGTGCCAGCAGCTTAACCGGGAGGGTCCCCTCCTACGAGCAGTACTTC.

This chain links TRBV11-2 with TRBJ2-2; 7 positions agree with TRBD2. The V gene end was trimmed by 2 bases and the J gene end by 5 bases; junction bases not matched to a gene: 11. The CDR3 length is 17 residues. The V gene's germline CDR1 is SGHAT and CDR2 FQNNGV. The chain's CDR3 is CASSLWGGRSETGELFF. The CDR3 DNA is TGTGCCAGCAGCTTATGGGGCGGGAGATCGGAAACCGGGGAGCTGTTTTTT.

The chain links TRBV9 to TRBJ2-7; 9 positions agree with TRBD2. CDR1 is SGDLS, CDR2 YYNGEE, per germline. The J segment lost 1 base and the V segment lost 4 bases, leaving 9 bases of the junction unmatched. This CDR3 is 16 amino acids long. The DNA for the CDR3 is TGTGCCAGCAGCCTGGGACTAGCCCATAATTCCTACGAGCAGTACTTC. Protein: CASSLGLAHNSYEQYF. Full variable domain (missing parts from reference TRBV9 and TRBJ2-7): DSGVTQTPKHLITATGQRVTLRCSPRSGDLSVYWYQQSLDQGLQFLIQYYNGEERAKGNILERFSAQQFPDLHSELNLSSLELGDSALYFCASSLGLAHNSYEQYFGPGTRLTVT.

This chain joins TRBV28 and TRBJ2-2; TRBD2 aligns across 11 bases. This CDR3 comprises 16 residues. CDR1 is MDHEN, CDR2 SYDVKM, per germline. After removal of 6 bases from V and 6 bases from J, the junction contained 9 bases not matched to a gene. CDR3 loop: CASRPRLAGKAGELFF. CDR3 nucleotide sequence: TGTGCCAGCAGACCCCGACTAGCGGGAAAAGCCGGGGAGCTGTTTTTT. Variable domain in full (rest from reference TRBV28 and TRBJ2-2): DVKVTQSSRYLVKRTGEKVFLECVQDMDHENMFWYRQDPGLGLRLIYFSYDVKMKEKGDIPEGYSVSREKKERFSLILESASTNQTSMYLCASRPRLAGKAGELFFGEGSRLTVL.

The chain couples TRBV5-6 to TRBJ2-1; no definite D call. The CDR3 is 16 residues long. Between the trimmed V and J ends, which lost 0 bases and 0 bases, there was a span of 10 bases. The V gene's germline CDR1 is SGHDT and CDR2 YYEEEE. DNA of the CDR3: TGTGCCAGCAGCTTGGTTGCAGCTTTCTCCTACAATGAGCAGTTCTTC. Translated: CASSLVAAFSYNEQFF.

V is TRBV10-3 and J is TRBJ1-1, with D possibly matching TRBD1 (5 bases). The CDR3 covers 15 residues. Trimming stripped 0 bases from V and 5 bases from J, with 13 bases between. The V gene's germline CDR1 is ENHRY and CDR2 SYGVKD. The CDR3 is CAISESGGIITEAFF. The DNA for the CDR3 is TGTGCCATCAGTGAGTCGGGGGGAATAATTACTGAAGCTTTCTTT.

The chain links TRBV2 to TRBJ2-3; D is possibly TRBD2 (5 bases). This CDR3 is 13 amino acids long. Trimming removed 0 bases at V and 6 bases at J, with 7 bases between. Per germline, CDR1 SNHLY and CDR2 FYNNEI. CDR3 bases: TGTGCCAGCAGTGAAGCGAGGGCTGATACGCAGTATTTT. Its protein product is CASSEARADTQYF.

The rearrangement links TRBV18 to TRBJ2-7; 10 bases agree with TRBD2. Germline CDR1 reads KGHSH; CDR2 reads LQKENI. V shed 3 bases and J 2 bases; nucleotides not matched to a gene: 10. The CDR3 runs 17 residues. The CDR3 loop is CASSPTWQAGGPYEQYF. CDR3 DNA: TGTGCCAGCTCACCCACCTGGCAAGCGGGAGGGCCCTACGAGCAGTACTTC.

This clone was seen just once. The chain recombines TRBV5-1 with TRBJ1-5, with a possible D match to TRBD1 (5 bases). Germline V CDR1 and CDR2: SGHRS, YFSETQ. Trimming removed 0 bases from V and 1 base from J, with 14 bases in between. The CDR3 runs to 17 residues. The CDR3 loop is CASSLEGSSGSNQPQHF. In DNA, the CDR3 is TGCGCCAGCAGCTTGGAGGGGAGTTCAGGGAGCAATCAGCCCCAGCATTTT.